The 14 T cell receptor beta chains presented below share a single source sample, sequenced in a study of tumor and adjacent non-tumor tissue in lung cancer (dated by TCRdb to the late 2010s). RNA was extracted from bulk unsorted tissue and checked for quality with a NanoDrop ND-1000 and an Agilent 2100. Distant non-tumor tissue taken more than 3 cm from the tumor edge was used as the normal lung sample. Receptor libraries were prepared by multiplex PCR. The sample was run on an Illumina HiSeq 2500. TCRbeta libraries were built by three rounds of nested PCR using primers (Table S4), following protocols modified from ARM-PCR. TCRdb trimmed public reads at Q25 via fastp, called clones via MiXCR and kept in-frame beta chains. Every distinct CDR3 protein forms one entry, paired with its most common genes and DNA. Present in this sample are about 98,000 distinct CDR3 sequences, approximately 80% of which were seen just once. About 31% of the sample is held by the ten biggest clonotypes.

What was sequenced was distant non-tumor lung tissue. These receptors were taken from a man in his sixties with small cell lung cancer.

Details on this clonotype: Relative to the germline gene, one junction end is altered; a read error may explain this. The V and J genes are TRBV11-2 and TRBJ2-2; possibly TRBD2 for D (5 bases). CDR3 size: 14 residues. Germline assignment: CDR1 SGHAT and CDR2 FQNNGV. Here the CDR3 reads CASRGRGNTGELFF. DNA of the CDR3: TGTGCCAGCCGCGGAAGAGGGAACACCGGGGAGCTTTTTTTT.

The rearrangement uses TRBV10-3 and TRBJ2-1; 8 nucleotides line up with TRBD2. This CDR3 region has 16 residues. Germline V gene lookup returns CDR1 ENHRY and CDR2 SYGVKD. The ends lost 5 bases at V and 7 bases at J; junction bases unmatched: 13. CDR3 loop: CAISPSGSATGNEQFF. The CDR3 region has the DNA TGTGCCATCAGTCCTAGCGGGTCGGCTACCGGAAATGAGCAGTTCTTC.

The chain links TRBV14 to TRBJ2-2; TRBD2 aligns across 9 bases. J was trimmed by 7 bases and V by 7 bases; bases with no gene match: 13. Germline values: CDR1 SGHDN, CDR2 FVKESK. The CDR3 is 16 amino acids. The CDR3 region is CASTQWGLADSGELFF. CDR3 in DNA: TGTGCCAGCACTCAATGGGGACTAGCTGACAGCGGGGAGCTGTTTTTT.

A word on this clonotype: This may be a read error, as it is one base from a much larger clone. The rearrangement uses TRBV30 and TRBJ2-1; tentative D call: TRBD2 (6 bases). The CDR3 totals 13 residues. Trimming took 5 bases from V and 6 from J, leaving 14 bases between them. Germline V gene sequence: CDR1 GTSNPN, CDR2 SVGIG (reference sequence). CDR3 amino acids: CAWLGSSRNEQFF. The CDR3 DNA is TGTGCCTGGCTCGGGAGTTCCCGCAATGAGCAGTTCTTC. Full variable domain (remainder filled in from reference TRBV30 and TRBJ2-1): SQTIHQWPATLVQPVGSPLSLECTVEGTSNPNLYWYRQAAGRGLQLLFYSVGIGQISSEVPQNLSASRPQDRQFILSSKKLLLSDSGFYLCAWLGSSRNEQFFGPGTRLTVL.

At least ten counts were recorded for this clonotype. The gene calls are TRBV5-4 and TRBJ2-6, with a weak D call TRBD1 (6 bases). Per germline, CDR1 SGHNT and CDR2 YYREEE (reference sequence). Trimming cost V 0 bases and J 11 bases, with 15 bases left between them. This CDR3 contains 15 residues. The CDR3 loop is CASSLAAVQGDVLTF. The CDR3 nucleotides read TGTGCCAGCAGCTTGGCCGCTGTACAGGGTGACGTCCTGACTTTC.

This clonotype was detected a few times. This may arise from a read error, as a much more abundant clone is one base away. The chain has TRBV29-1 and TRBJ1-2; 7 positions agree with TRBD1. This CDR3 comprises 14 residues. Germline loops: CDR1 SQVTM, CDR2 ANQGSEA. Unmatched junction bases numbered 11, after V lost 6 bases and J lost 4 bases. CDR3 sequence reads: CSVGNDRAGYGYTF. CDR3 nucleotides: TGCAGCGTAGGAAACGACAGGGCCGGCTATGGCTACACCTTC.

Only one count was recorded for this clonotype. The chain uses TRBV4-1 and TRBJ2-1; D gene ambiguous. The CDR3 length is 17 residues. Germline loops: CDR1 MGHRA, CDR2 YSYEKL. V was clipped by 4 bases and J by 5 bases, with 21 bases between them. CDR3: CASSRWGWATTHNEQFF. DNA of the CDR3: TGCGCCAGCAGCCGATGGGGTTGGGCAACCACCCACAATGAGCAGTTCTTC.

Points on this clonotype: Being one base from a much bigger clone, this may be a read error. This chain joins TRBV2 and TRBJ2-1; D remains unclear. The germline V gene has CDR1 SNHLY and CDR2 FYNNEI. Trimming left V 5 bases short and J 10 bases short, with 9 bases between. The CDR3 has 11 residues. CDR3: CASSTESEQFF. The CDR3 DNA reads TGTGCCAGCAGTACGGAGTCCGAGCAGTTCTTC. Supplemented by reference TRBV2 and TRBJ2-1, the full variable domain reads EPEVTQTPSHQVTQMGQEVILRCVPISNHLYFYWYRQILGQKVEFLVSFYNNEISEKSEIFDDQFSVERPDGSNFTLKIRSTKLEDSAMYFCASSTESEQFFGPGTRLTVL.

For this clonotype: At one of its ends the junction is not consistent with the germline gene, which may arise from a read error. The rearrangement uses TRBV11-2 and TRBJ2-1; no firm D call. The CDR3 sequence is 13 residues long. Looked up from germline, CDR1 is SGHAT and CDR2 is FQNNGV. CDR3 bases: TGTGCCAGCAGCTTAGGGGCGACGGGCATAAAGATCTTC. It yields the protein CASSLGATGIKIF.

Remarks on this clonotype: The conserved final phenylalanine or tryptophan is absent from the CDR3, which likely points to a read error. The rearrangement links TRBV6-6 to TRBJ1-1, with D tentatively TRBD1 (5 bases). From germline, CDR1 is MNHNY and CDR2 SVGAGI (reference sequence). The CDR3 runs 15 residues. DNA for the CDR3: TGTACCAACAGGACTAGCAGAGGAGTTTACACTGAAGCTTTCTAT. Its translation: CTNRTSRGVYTEAFY.

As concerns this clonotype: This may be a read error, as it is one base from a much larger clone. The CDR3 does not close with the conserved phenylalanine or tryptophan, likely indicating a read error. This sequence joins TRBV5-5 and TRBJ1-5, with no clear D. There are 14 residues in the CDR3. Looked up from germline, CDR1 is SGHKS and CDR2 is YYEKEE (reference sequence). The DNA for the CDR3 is TGTACCAGCAGCTATTACCCGCTATATCAGCCCCAGCATTCT. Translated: CTSSYYPLYQPQHS.

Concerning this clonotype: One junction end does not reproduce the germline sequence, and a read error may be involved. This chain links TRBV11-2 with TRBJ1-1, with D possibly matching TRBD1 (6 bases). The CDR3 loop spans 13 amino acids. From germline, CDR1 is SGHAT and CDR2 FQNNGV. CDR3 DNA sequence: TGTGTCAGCAGCCAGAACAGGGACACTGAAGCTTTCTTT. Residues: CVSSQNRDTEAFF.

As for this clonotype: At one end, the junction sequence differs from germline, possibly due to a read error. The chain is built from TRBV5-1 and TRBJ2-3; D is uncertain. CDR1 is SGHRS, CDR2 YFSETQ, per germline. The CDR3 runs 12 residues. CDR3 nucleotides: TGCGCCAGCAGCTTAGTATCAAATACGCAATATTTT. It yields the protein CASSLVSNTQYF.

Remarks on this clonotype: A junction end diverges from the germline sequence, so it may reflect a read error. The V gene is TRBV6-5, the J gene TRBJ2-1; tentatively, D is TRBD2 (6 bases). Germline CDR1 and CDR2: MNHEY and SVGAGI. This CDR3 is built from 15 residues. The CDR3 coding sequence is TGTGCCAGCAGTTACTCCGGGGGAGTGGGTTATGAGCAATTCTTT. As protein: CASSYSGGVGYEQFF.